A selection of T cell receptor beta chains follows, all from one sample in a study of T cell responses to AZD1222 COVID-19 vaccine. Sequencing was performed with immunoSEQ multiplex PCR; in TCRdb, only in-frame clones are kept and a portion is missing. The sample carries about 73,000 clones, around 81% recorded once. The material sequenced was peripheral blood, taken 28 days after the second AZD1222 dose. The receptors derive from an adult who received the AZD1222 COVID-19 vaccine. Each CDR3 is given with its conserved first and last residue.

j_call	v_call	cdr3_aa
TRBJ1-5	TRBV27	CASSFQGNQPQHF
TRBJ1-2	TRBV28	CASSIIQANYGYTF
TRBJ2-1	TRBV7-9	CASSYGLAPNEQFF
TRBJ2-2	TRBV3-1/TRBV3-2	CASSQGRVTGELFF
TRBJ2-7	TRBV19	CASRRVRDSHEQYF
TRBJ1-1	TRBV6-5	CASSWGGGAEAFF
TRBJ1-2	TRBV5-1	CASSSWTQYGYTF
TRBJ2-2	TRBV6-5	CASSYSYPGELFF
TRBJ2-3	TRBV13	CASSLVGLAGLSTDTQYF
TRBJ2-3	TRBV3-1/TRBV3-2	CASRLRRLAGPDTQYF
TRBJ1-3	TRBV29-1	CSADDSSGNTIYF
TRBJ2-3	TRBV5-6	CASSLGGVSGGTQYF
TRBJ2-1	TRBV2	CASRPPGGGSGEQFF
TRBJ2-7	TRBV20-1	CSASPPPRRRGYEQYF
TRBJ2-7	TRBV13	CASRMGHSYEQYF
TRBJ2-3	TRBV2	CASSEQGDTQYF
TRBJ2-7	TRBV18	CASSRQAYEQYF
TRBJ1-2	TRBV11-2	CASSLGGSSSGYTF
TRBJ1-5	TRBV9	CASPRPGFSNQPQHF
TRBJ2-1	TRBV7-9	CASSLVNGKGEQFF
TRBJ1-1	TRBV28	CASSLPFIPWTGNTEAFF
TRBJ2-7	TRBV6-5	CASSSRDEQYF
TRBJ1-1	TRBV12-3/TRBV12-4	CASSLGPSTEAFF
TRBJ2-1	TRBV29-1	CSVFPSGSVNEQFF
TRBJ1-2	TRBV18	CASSQQGAKDGYTF
TRBJ1-2	TRBV29-1	CSVEDLHSTIGYTF
TRBJ1-5	TRBV19	CASSVSAGTYQPQHF
TRBJ2-7	TRBV28	CASSRGGLAGVEQYF
TRBJ2-3	TRBV28	CASSFDTQYF
TRBJ2-1	TRBV27	CASSFSDGANEQFF
TRBJ2-7	TRBV6-1	CASSEDSRGTYEQYF
TRBJ2-3	TRBV15	CATRGGGGSRGNTQYF
TRBJ2-7	TRBV6-4	CARRGRSHEQYF
TRBJ2-5	TRBV7-6	CASSSVGRGRETQYF
TRBJ1-3	TRBV6-5	CATKRRAYRDTIYF
TRBJ1-2	TRBV9	CASSVSVGTNYGYTF
TRBJ1-1	TRBV27	CARTGGTEAFF
TRBJ2-2	TRBV19	CASSIRAGGNAGELFF
TRBJ2-1	TRBV15	CATSIAGIREQFF
TRBJ2-5	TRBV28	CASSGPWETQYF
TRBJ2-5	TRBV3-1/TRBV3-2	CASSHEDWLAEETQYF
TRBJ1-2	TRBV28	CASSLGQGGYTF
TRBJ2-7	TRBV18	CASSRDGSSYEQYF
TRBJ2-7	TRBV5-5	CASSYLGGGSYEQYF
TRBJ1-1	TRBV3-1/TRBV3-2	CASSLTAYTEAFF
TRBJ1-1	TRBV18	CASSPGVEKNTEAFF